These 5 T cell receptor beta chains were all obtained from the same sample, sequenced in a study of spatial heterogeneity in lung cancer. One entry per CDR3 protein, called by TCRdb with MiXCR from the 5' RACE reads. Of about 94,000 distinct CDR3 sequences listed, roughly a fifth are singletons. Time point here: blood at routine non-recurrence follow-up after resection. The specimen comprised PBMCs, sampled at follow-up. The source is a male donor with early-stage non-small cell lung cancer.

This clonotype was seen only a few times. This chain connects TRBV4-1 to TRBJ1-2, with D unclear. CDR3 length: 15 amino acids. Germline V gives CDR1 MGHRA, CDR2 YSYEKL. The germline V and J ends were trimmed by 1 base and 2 bases, with 11 bases remaining between them. CDR3 DNA sequence: TGCGCCAGCAGCCAAGGGGCAGGAGGCAACTATGGCTACACCTTC. The encoded protein is CASSQGAGGNYGYTF.

The gene calls are TRBV11-2 and TRBJ2-1; D not certain. CDR3 length: 13 amino acids. V was clipped by 3 bases and J by 4 bases, with 7 bases between them. Germline V gene data show CDR1 as SGHAT and CDR2 as FQNNGV. The CDR3: CASSLATYNEQFF. The CDR3 region has the DNA TGTGCCAGCAGCTTGGCTACGTACAATGAGCAGTTCTTC.

This clonotype was counted ten times or more. The V gene is TRBV2, the J gene TRBJ1-4; 8 nucleotides agree with TRBD1. Germline CDR1 and CDR2: SNHLY and FYNNEI. This CDR3 has 14 residues. J gave up 8 bases and V 6 bases, and 8 bases lay outside the gene matches. The CDR3 loop reads CASRRQGSSEKLFF. DNA of the CDR3: TGTGCCAGCAGACGACAGGGGTCAAGCGAAAAACTGTTTTTT.

This clonotype was seen a handful of times. The genes are TRBV6-2 or TRBV6-3 and TRBJ1-3; tentative D call: TRBD1 (6 bases). The germline V gene encodes CDR1 MNHEY and CDR2 SVGEGT. The CDR3 is made up of 15 amino acids. V dropped 2 bases and J dropped 2 bases, with 10 bases sitting between them. The CDR3, as DNA: TGTGCCAGCAGTTACACAGGGATCACTGGAAACACCATATATTTT. Amino acid sequence: CASSYTGITGNTIYF.

This clonotype showed up just a few times. The chain couples TRBV2 to TRBJ2-7; D not certain. The length of the CDR3 is 12 residues. Germline CDR1 SNHLY, CDR2 FYNNEI. V lost 2 bases to trimming and J lost 2 bases, with 4 bases between them. This CDR3 is CASSENPYEQYV. The DNA for the CDR3 is TGTGCCAGCAGTGAAAATCCCTACGAGCAGTACGTC.